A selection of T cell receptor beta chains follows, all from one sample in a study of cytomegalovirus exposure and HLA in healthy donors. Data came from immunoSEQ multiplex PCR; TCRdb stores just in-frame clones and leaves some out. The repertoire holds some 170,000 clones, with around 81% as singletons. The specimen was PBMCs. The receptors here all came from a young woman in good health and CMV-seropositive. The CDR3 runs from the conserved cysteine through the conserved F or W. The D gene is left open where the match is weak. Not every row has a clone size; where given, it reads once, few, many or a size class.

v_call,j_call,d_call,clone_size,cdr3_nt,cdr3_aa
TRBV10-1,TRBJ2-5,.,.,TGCGCCAGCAGTGAAAACAGCCCCCGAGAGACCCAGTACTTC,CASSENSPRETQYF
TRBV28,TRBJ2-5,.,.,TGTGCCAGCACTAACCGGGGGGCGCGGGAGACCCAGTACTTC,CASTNRGARETQYF
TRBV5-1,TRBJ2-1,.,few,TGCGCCAGCAGCTTGTCGGGTTACAATGAGCAGTTCTTC,CASSLSGYNEQFF
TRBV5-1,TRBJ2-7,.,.,TGCGCCAGCAGCCAGGGCCCGCTAAGGGCCTACGAGCAGTACTTC,CASSQGPLRAYEQYF
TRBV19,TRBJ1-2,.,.,TGTGCCAGTAGTAACCAACAGGGTGACTATGGCTACACCTTC,CASSNQQGDYGYTF
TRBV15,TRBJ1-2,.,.,TGTGCCACGAGTATCACCGGACAGAACTGTGGCTACACCTTC,CATSITGQNCGYTF
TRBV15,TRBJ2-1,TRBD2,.,TGTGCCACCAGCATCGGTCCGGGGGGGCAACGGGGTGAGCAGTTCTTC,CATSIGPGGQRGEQFF
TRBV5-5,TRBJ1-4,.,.,TGTGCCAGCAGCTCCCAGGGTCCGACTAATGAAAAACTGTTTTTT,CASSSQGPTNEKLFF
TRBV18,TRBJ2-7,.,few,TGTGCCAGCTCACCAGGAGGGGCCGCCACCTACGAGCAGTACTTC,CASSPGGAATYEQYF
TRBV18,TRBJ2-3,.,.,TGTGCCAGCTCATCCTTGAGCACAGATACGCAGTATTTT,CASSSLSTDTQYF
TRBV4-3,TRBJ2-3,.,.,TGCGCCAGCAGCCAAGACCCGAGGGCAGATACGCAGTATTTT,CASSQDPRADTQYF
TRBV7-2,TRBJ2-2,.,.,TGTGCCAGCAGCTTAGCGACGTGGGGAGGCCCCGGGGGGGAGCTGTTTTTT,CASSLATWGGPGGELFF